One sample yielded the 32 T cell receptor beta chains listed below, sequenced in a study of blood T cell repertoires in COVID-19. TCRdb's table, derived via immunoSEQ multiplex PCR, lists solely in-frame clones and lacks some. The sample lists 150,000 to 200,000 clones; approximately 87% were seen once. Sequenced: peripheral blood. These receptor sequences come from a woman aged 60-75 years with COVID-19, enrolled during active disease.

J is TRBJ2-2 and V is TRBV4-1; D is perhaps TRBD1 (6 bases). Germline values: CDR1 MGHRA, CDR2 YSYEKL. V dropped 3 bases and J dropped 2 bases, with 7 bases sitting between them. The CDR3 totals 14 residues. CDR3 amino acids: CASSHRGNTGELFF. The CDR3 nucleotides are TGCGCCAGCAGCCACAGGGGAAACACCGGGGAGCTGTTTTTT.

This chain joins TRBV3-1 (or the pseudogene TRBV3-2) and TRBJ1-6, with no clear D. With 1 base removed from V and 7 bases from J, the gap between germline ends came to 5 bases. Per the germline V gene, CDR1 is LGHDT and CDR2 is YNNKEL (reference sequence). This CDR3 contains 13 residues. CDR3 sequence (DNA): TGTGCCAGCAGCCAAGTCAGGAATTCACCCCTCCACTTT. Protein: CASSQVRNSPLHF.

V and J are TRBV7-9 and TRBJ1-6; a possible D gene is TRBD1 (6 bases). Germline CDR1 is SEHNR and CDR2 is FQNEAQ (reference sequence). The CDR3 is made up of 15 amino acids. Trimming took off 1 base at V and 7 bases at J, with 11 bases between the two ends. For the CDR3, the DNA is TGTGCCAGCAGCTTAGAGGGGGGGCGGAATTCACCCCTCCACTTT. Protein product: CASSLEGGRNSPLHF.

The chain carries TRBV7-6 and TRBJ1-2, with 9 bases identical to TRBD1. This CDR3 region has 16 residues. Germline V lookup: CDR1 SGHVS, CDR2 FNYEAQ. V shed 5 bases and J 4 bases; nucleotides not matched to a gene: 11. The CDR3 nucleotides are TGTGCCAGCAGCCCAAGGACAGGGGCGCAGTCCTATGGCTACACCTTC. Protein: CASSPRTGAQSYGYTF.

The J gene is TRBJ2-1, the V gene TRBV18; D not certain. This CDR3 contains 13 residues. Germline V gene data show CDR1 as KGHSH and CDR2 as LQKENI. Trimming shortened V by 3 bases and J by 7 bases, and 10 bases separated the two germline ends. The CDR3 spells CASSPSIRNEQFF. The CDR3 DNA is TGTGCCAGCTCACCTAGCATACGGAATGAGCAGTTCTTC.

This rearrangement joins TRBV7-8 to TRBJ1-2; D gene unclear. The V gene lost 1 base and the J gene lost 5 bases, with 8 bases spanning the gap. Looked up from germline, CDR1 is SGHVS and CDR2 is FQNEAQ. The CDR3 runs 13 residues. The CDR3 loop is CASSLDSLYGYTF. The DNA for the CDR3 is TGTGCCAGCAGCTTAGACAGTCTTTATGGCTACACCTTC.

This chain links TRBV13 with TRBJ2-7; a possible D gene is TRBD1 (5 bases). The length of the CDR3 is 15 residues. V lost 5 bases and J 5 bases, leaving 19 bases between the germline ends. CDR1 and CDR2 from the germline V gene are PRHDT and FYEKMQ (reference sequence). As DNA, the CDR3 is TGTGCCAGCAGCGCCTCACCCCCCCAGGGCCACGAGCAGTACTTC. As protein: CASSASPPQGHEQYF.

V is TRBV11-3 and J is TRBJ2-1; 12 bases map to TRBD2. Germline V lookup: CDR1 SGHNT, CDR2 YENEEA. This CDR3 has 16 amino acids. The trim removed 1 base at V and 7 bases at J, leaving 5 bases unmatched. The CDR3: CASSLALAGGFNEQFF. Here the CDR3 DNA reads TGTGCCAGCAGCTTAGCCCTAGCGGGAGGGTTTAATGAGCAGTTCTTC.

The V call is TRBV19, the J call TRBJ2-7, with a tentative D call TRBD2 (5 bases). The V and J ends lost 1 base and 1 base respectively, with 11 bases between them. The length of the CDR3 is 15 residues. CDR1 and CDR2 (germline): LNHDA, SQIVND (reference sequence). The CDR3 protein is CASSIAGKSSYEQYF. CDR3 coding DNA: TGTGCCAGTAGTATAGCGGGGAAGTCGTCCTACGAGCAGTACTTC.

The chain links TRBV7-9 to TRBJ1-1; perhaps TRBD1 as D (5 bases). There are 14 residues in the CDR3. Germline V lookup: CDR1 SEHNR, CDR2 FQNEAQ (reference sequence). Trimming left V 5 bases short and J 2 bases short, with 12 bases between. The CDR3 coding sequence is TGTGCCAGCAGCCCGGGGGTTCTCAACACTGAAGCTTTCTTT. This sequence encodes CASSPGVLNTEAFF.

The rearrangement joins TRBV7-2 to TRBJ1-2; 11 bases agree with TRBD1. The V and J ends lost 7 bases and 6 bases, in that order; junction bases with no gene match: 13. The CDR3 has 16 amino acids. Germline V gives CDR1 SGHTA, CDR2 FQGNSA. The CDR3 DNA reads as TGTGCCAGCACCGGACAGGGGGCCCTCTTCCGCAATGGCTACACCTTC. Translated: CASTGQGALFRNGYTF.

This rearrangement joins TRBV18 to TRBJ2-5, with 11 bases lining up with TRBD2. The CDR3 has 15 amino acids. Losses at the gene ends were 5 bases for V and 5 bases for J; bases not matched to a gene: 7. Germline V CDR1 and CDR2: KGHSH, LQKENI. CDR3 DNA sequence: TGTGCCAGCTCAACTAGCGGGAGCGTAGGGGAGACCCAGTACTTC. It specifies CASSTSGSVGETQYF.

The chain couples TRBV10-3 to TRBJ2-1; perhaps TRBD1 as D (5 bases). This CDR3 is built from 11 residues. The V end lost 5 bases, the J end lost 9 bases, and 8 bases lay between the germline ends. Per the germline V gene, CDR1 is ENHRY and CDR2 is SYGVKD. The CDR3: CAISQGVEQFF. For the CDR3, the DNA is TGTGCCATCAGTCAGGGTGTTGAGCAGTTCTTC.

The chain carries TRBV9 and TRBJ2-1; D is undetermined. The V and J ends lost 0 bases and 9 bases respectively, with 4 bases between them. The length of the CDR3 is 11 residues. From germline, CDR1 is SGDLS and CDR2 YYNGEE. The CDR3: CASSVDGEQFF. The CDR3 DNA reads TGTGCCAGCAGCGTAGACGGTGAGCAGTTCTTC.

The chain uses TRBV5-6 and TRBJ1-2; 7 bases agree with TRBD1. CDR1 is SGHDT and CDR2 is YYEEEE in the germline V gene. The CDR3 is 13 amino acids. Germline trimming cut 4 bases from V and 4 bases from J; bases unmatched to any gene: 4. CDR3 in amino acids: CASSSTGVYGYTF. The DNA of the CDR3 is TGTGCCAGCAGCAGCACAGGGGTCTATGGCTACACCTTC.

V gene TRBV10-2 combines with J gene TRBJ1-1, with D maybe TRBD1 (6 bases). Trimming removed 6 bases from V and 7 bases from J, with 15 bases in between. This CDR3 has 13 residues. CDR1 is WSHSY, CDR2 SAAADI, per germline. In DNA form, the CDR3 reads TGCGCCAGCAGACCTGGACAGCCTCTTGAAGCTTTCTTT. Encoded protein: CASRPGQPLEAFF.

In its sample, this clone was seen many times. This same CDR3 is encoded by further DNA sequences in the sample. The gene calls are TRBV24-1 and TRBJ1-5; no reliable D call. Germline CDR1 KGHDR, CDR2 SFDVKD. Trimming took 1 base from V and 4 from J, leaving 7 bases between them. The CDR3 runs to 14 residues. The CDR3 bases are TGTGCCACCAGTGATTTAAGCGGTAATCAGCCCCAGCATTTT. It codes for CATSDLSGNQPQHF.

The gene calls are TRBV19 and TRBJ2-2, with 9 nucleotides matching TRBD2. The ends lost 1 base at V and 7 bases at J; junction bases unmatched: 7. The germline CDR1 and CDR2 sequences are LNHDA and SQIVND (reference sequence). This CDR3 contains 16 residues. CDR3 DNA: TGTGCCAGTAGTATAGTGGGCGGGAGGGCAGTCGGGGAGCTGTTTTTT. It yields the protein CASSIVGGRAVGELFF.

The rearrangement uses TRBV25-1 and TRBJ2-6; D perhaps matches TRBD1 (6 bases). The CDR3 length is 18 residues. Germline CDR1 reads MGHDK; CDR2 reads SYGVNS. Trimming took 5 bases from V and 0 from J, leaving 17 bases between them. CDR3 in DNA: TGTGCCAGCAGTCCAAAGGCCGGGACACCCTCTGGGGCCAACGTCCTGACTTTC. Its translation: CASSPKAGTPSGANVLTF.

Only one count was recorded for this clone. The genes are TRBV5-6 and TRBJ2-4; TRBD2 is a possible D gene (6 bases). Trimming took 5 bases from V and 0 from J, leaving 12 bases between them. The CDR3 runs 15 residues. Germline assignment: CDR1 SGHDT and CDR2 YYEEEE. CDR3 sequence (DNA): TGTGCCAGCAGGCGGGACCACCTAGCCAAAAACATTCAGTACTTC. Amino acids: CASRRDHLAKNIQYF. The full variable domain, with the rest looked up from reference TRBV5-6 and TRBJ2-4, is DAGVTQSPTHLIKTRGQQVTLRCSPKSGHDTVSWYQQALGQGPQFIFQYYEEEERQRGNFPDRFSGHQFPNYSSELNVNALLLGDSALYLCASRRDHLAKNIQYFGAGTRLSVL.

The chain is built from TRBV29-1 and TRBJ1-1; 10 positions agree with TRBD1. After removal of 1 base from V and 5 bases from J, the junction contained 4 bases not matched to a gene. The CDR3 sequence is 14 residues long. Per germline, CDR1 SQVTM and CDR2 ANQGSEA. The CDR3 nucleotides read TGCAGCGTTGAAGGGACAGGGGGAGGTACTGAAGCTTTCTTT. Translating it yields CSVEGTGGGTEAFF. The full variable domain, its missing parts supplied by reference TRBV29-1 and TRBJ1-1, is SAVISQKPSRDICQRGTSLTIQCQVDSQVTMMFWYRQQPGQSLTLIATANQGSEATYESGFVIDKFPISRPNLTFSTLTVSNMSPEDSSIYLCSVEGTGGGTEAFFGQGTRLTVV.

The chain combines TRBV7-2 with TRBJ1-2; tentative D call: TRBD1 (6 bases). Germline V gives CDR1 SGHTA, CDR2 FQGNSA. Between the trimmed V and J ends, which lost 1 base and 5 bases, there was a span of 17 bases. CDR3 size: 16 residues. In DNA form, the CDR3 reads TGTGCCAGCAGCTTAGGGGGGGGCTCCTCCTCATATGGCTACACCTTC. It codes for CASSLGGGSSSYGYTF. Complete variable domain (other parts from reference TRBV7-2 and TRBJ1-2): GAGVSQSPSNKVTEKGKDVELRCDPISGHTALYWYRQSLGQGLEFLIYFQGNSAPDKSGLPSDRFSAERTGGSVSTLTIQRTQQEDSAVYLCASSLGGGSSSYGYTFGSGTRLTVV.

This clone was seen more than once but under ten times. The chain recombines TRBV10-3 with TRBJ1-2; possible D gene TRBD1, 5 bases. Trimming took 6 bases from V and 1 from J, leaving 12 bases between them. CDR1 is ENHRY, CDR2 SYGVKD, per germline. The CDR3 sequence is 14 residues long. In DNA, the CDR3 is TGTGCCATCAGGACCGGGACTGTTAACTATGGCTACACCTTC. It yields the protein CAIRTGTVNYGYTF.

This sequence joins TRBV20-1 and TRBJ1-4; 7 nucleotides agree with TRBD1. Germline V gene lookup returns CDR1 DFQATT and CDR2 SNEGSKA (reference sequence). This CDR3 has 14 residues. V shed 3 bases and J 8 bases; nucleotides not matched to a gene: 9. Here the CDR3 reads CSASAGTVDEKLFF. The DNA of the CDR3 is TGCAGTGCTAGTGCCGGGACAGTGGACGAAAAACTGTTTTTT.

The rearrangement joins TRBV19 to TRBJ1-2, with 9 bases that match TRBD1. This CDR3 spans 13 amino acids. V was pared by 5 bases and J by 8 bases, with 6 bases of the junction left unmatched. Looked up from germline, CDR1 is LNHDA and CDR2 is SQIVND (reference sequence). This CDR3 is CASSLQGARGYTF. The CDR3 DNA reads as TGTGCCAGTAGTTTACAGGGGGCTCGAGGCTACACCTTC.

This clone was detected a few times. The J gene is TRBJ1-3, the V gene TRBV6-5; D uncertain. The CDR3 has 13 amino acids. Trimming left V 7 bases short and J 0 bases short, with 7 bases between. Per the germline V gene, CDR1 is MNHEY and CDR2 is SVGAGI. As DNA, the CDR3 is TGTGCCAGCAAGCTAAGCTCTGGAAACACCATATATTTT. This codes for CASKLSSGNTIYF.

This clone appeared a single time. The V gene is TRBV5-4, the J gene TRBJ1-1, with a tentative D call TRBD1 (6 bases). Germline loops: CDR1 SGHNT, CDR2 YYREEE (reference sequence). The CDR3 loop spans 14 amino acids. The V end was cut by 1 base, the J end by 1 base, with 8 bases between. The CDR3 nucleotides read TGTGCCAGCAGCTTGACAGGGCGGAACACTGAAGCTTTCTTT. The encoded protein is CASSLTGRNTEAFF.

This sequence joins TRBV27 and TRBJ1-6; D is uncertain. Trimming stripped 4 bases from V and 4 bases from J, with 5 bases between. The CDR3 loop spans 13 amino acids. CDR1 and CDR2 from the germline V gene are MNHEY and SMNVEV (reference sequence). The CDR3 reads CASSYTYNSPLHF. In nucleotides, the CDR3 is TGTGCCAGCAGTTACACATATAATTCACCCCTCCACTTT.

As DNA, the CDR3 is TGTGCCAGCCGATCTTCTTCCGGGACTAGCTTTACTGAGCAGTTCTTC. This encodes CASRSSSGTSFTEQFF. This chain joins TRBV7-2 and TRBJ2-1; 9 bases agree with TRBD2. CDR1 is SGHTA, CDR2 FQGNSA, per germline. J gave up 9 bases and V 8 bases, and 17 bases lay outside the gene matches. This CDR3 is built from 16 residues. The variable domain in full, with the rest retrieved from reference TRBV7-2 and TRBJ2-1, is GAGVSQSPSNKVTEKGKDVELRCDPISGHTALYWYRQSLGQGLEFLIYFQGNSAPDKSGLPSDRFSAERTGGSVSTLTIQRTQQEDSAVYLCASRSSSGTSFTEQFFGPGTRLTVL.

The rearrangement joins TRBV6-5 to TRBJ2-7, with TRBD2 matching 10 bases. This CDR3 comprises 16 residues. Germline trimming cut 3 bases from V and 0 bases from J; bases unmatched to any gene: 5. Germline V gene lookup returns CDR1 MNHEY and CDR2 SVGAGI. This chain's CDR3 is CASSYVPSGSSYEQYF. As DNA, the CDR3 is TGTGCCAGCAGTTATGTTCCTAGCGGGAGCTCCTACGAGCAGTACTTC.

The genes are TRBV7-3 and TRBJ1-2, with TRBD1 matching 10 bases. CDR3 size: 15 residues. Trimming at V came to 3 bases and at J to 1 base, leaving 2 bases not matched to a gene. From germline, CDR1 is SGHTA and CDR2 FQGTGA. CDR3 DNA sequence: TGTGCCAGCAGCTTGACAGGGGGCTTTAACTATGGCTACACCTTC. Its protein product is CASSLTGGFNYGYTF.

The chain is built from TRBV6-2 or TRBV6-3 and TRBJ2-5; D perhaps matches TRBD2 (6 bases). The CDR3 loop spans 14 amino acids. The V gene lost 2 bases and the J gene lost 5 bases, with 12 bases spanning the gap. The germline CDR1 and CDR2 sequences are MNHEY and SVGEGT. The CDR3 sequence: CASSYLAGGETQYF. The CDR3 DNA sequence: TGTGCCAGCAGTTACCTGGCAGGAGGGGAGACCCAGTACTTC.